This T cell receptor beta chain was sequenced during a study of vaccination and CD4 T cells after COVID-19. Study at large: Every culture used as a control got a CEFX pool, an HIV-1 Nef pool, or no peptide.

Treatment reported: approximately 10-day PBMC culture with coronavirus spike peptide pools or control peptides (ViraFEST assay). CD4+ T lymphocytes from the unexposed donor were collected before the COVID-19 pandemic (2011-2018). ViraFEST used peptide pools to expand antigen-specific T cells, then sequenced TCRs. A remark on this clonotype: The antigen is unknown.

Germline V lookup: CDR1 SNHLY, CDR2 FYNNEI. The CDR3 runs 14 residues. Germline trimming cut 5 bases from V and 5 bases from J; bases unmatched to any gene: 7. Sequenced with the Oncomine TCR Beta short-read assay was DNA taken from cultured CD4+ T cells. It was cultured CD4+ T cells from which genomic DNA was extracted. Each CDR3 protein gets one entry after TCRdb re-called the PCR reads with MiXCR. This repertoire shows roughly 11,000 distinct CDR3 sequences, less than 40% found once; its top ten account for roughly 21%. The sample comprised CD4+ T cells from blood, cultured in vitro. The clonotype originates from a human donor in good health. This chain joins TRBV2 and TRBJ2-7, with 9 positions matching TRBD2. CDR3 amino acids: CASSSAGGSDEQYF. For the CDR3, the DNA is TGTGCCAGCAGTTCGGCGGGAGGGTCCGACGAGCAGTACTTC.